This paragraph reports one T cell receptor (beta chain). What this receptor recognizes is not known. No base-level quality is on record; no much larger clone is a single base apart. The data belong to a study of blood T cell repertoires in COVID-19 (dated by TCRdb to about 2020). At the level of the whole study: The collaborator samples originated in the United States, Italy and Spain and spanned the acute and convalescent phases of COVID-19. The material from the prospective study consisted of cDNA or gDNA derived from T cells, B-cell-depleted T cells, or PBMCs. The dataset comprised deeply sampled blood TCRbeta repertoires from subjects exposed to, actively infected with, or recovered from COVID-19. The repertoires were released in a freely available public database intended as a resource for research on the immune response to SARS-CoV-2. Samples came from the ongoing ImmuneRACE study (first 160 participants) plus 1,254 subjects from 6 global collaborators. The sample metadata nearly always contained a de-identified subject ID, COVID-19 status, age in years and sex. Where HLA class I and class II types were available, the types were taken from metadata supplied by the sample provider, not from assay-based typing. General study outcomes and caveats: How much clinical and demographic metadata was included differed by source and by participant, and the metadata was provided uncurated.

The immunoSEQ Assay, a bias-controlled multiplex PCR, was used to amplify TCRbeta CDR3 regions from genomic DNA. For the original study's pipeline: The number of nucleated cells in each sample was estimated by amplification of reference gene primers within the assay. To quantify the absolute abundance of each unique TCRbeta CDR3 rearrangement, sequence reads were collapsed and filtered. For each sample, productive Simpson clonality was calculated as the square root of Simpson's diversity index over productive rearrangements. What TCRdb holds here is the immuneACCESS table cut down to in-frame rearrangements. Part of the clones is not present; checked against another copy, under half of the missing clones reflect an unresolved V gene, and the others are unexplained. The V and J calls and the clone size are those of that table, but D and trimming were determined from the DNA. This sample lists 180,000 or so clones; approximately 85% were detected once. The top ten hold around 3% of the sample.

Each collaborating institution followed its own protocols to collect whole blood in K2EDTA tubes. Collaborator samples were shipped for TCRbeta analysis as frozen whole blood, isolated PBMCs, or DNA extracted from either sample type. Sample: peripheral blood. This TCR was recovered from a man aged 60 to 69 with acute or convalescent COVID-19.

CDR3 sequence: CASGTGGYTGGNEQFF. Here is the DNA: TGCGCCAGCGGGACAGGGGGTTATACGGGAGGCAATGAGCAGTTCTTC. Recombination linked TRBV4-1 to TRBJ2-1, and 11 junctional nucleotides match TRBD1. As encoded in the germline V gene, CDR1 is MGHRA while CDR2 is YSYEKL. Including cysteine and phenylalanine, the CDR3 has 16 amino acids. Only the CDR3 part of the read is kept: 48 bases, read in frame from the first base. V is trimmed back by 8 bases and J by 6 bases, and the junction contains 12 bases that no gene match accounts for.